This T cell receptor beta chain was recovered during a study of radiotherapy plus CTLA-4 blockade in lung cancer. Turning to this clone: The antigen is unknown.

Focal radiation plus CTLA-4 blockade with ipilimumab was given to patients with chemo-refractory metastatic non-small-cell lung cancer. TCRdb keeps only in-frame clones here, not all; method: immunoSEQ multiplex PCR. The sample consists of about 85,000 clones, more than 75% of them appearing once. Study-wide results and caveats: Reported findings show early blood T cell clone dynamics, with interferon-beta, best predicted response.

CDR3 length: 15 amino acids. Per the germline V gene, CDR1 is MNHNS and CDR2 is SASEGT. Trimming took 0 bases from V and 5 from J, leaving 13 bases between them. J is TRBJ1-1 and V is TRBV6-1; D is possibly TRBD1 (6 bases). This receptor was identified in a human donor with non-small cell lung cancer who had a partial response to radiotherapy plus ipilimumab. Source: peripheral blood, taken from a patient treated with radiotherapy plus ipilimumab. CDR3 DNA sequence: TGTGCCAGCAGTGAAGCCGGGGGGCTACGTACTGAAGCTTTCTTT. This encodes CASSEAGGLRTEAFF.